Listed here are 15 T cell receptor beta chains from one sample, sequenced in a study of tumor and adjacent non-tumor tissue in lung cancer. No cell sorting was done before RNA was extracted from the tissue. The library came from three nested PCR rounds adapted from ARM-PCR protocols. TCRdb re-called the multiplex PCR reads with MiXCR, one entry per CDR3 protein. The data contain about 78,000 distinct CDR3 sequences, over 80% of them singletons. The sequencing input was lung tumor tissue. The receptors were gathered from a woman aged 45 to 65 with non-small cell lung cancer.

With respect to this clonotype: One end of the junction does not line up with germline, which may come from a read error. As DNA, the CDR3 is TGCGCCAGCAGCCAAGAGAAGTGGCGGGAGGGCTCCTTAGCCAAAAACACTCAGTACTTC. Amino acids: CASSQEKWREGSLAKNTQYF. The rearrangement links TRBV4-1 to TRBJ2-4, with 9 bases identical to TRBD2. This CDR3 is built from 20 residues. Germline lookup yields CDR1 MGHRA and CDR2 YSYEKL.

The chain couples TRBV6-2 or TRBV6-3 to TRBJ2-7; 8 bases are shared with TRBD1. Germline V gives CDR1 MNHEY, CDR2 SVGEGT. The CDR3 runs 14 residues. CDR3 nucleotide sequence: TGTGCCAGCACCCCGACAGGGGATTGGTACGAGCAGTGCGTC. It codes for CASTPTGDWYEQCV.

This clonotype was counted a single time. Germline and junction disagree at one end, which may indicate a read error. CDR3 loop: CVSSLTGETQNF. Here the CDR3 DNA reads TGTGTCAGCAGCCTTACAGGAGAGACCCAGAACTTC. This chain joins TRBV11-2 and TRBJ2-5; D might be TRBD1 (5 bases). In germline, CDR1 is SGHAT, CDR2 FQNNGV. The CDR3 runs to 12 residues.

As regards this clonotype: The junction departs from the called germline gene at one end, perhaps through a read error. In DNA form, the CDR3 reads TGTGCCAGCAGTTACTTTTTATCAAACCGTAATTCACCCATCCGCTTT. Amino acid sequence: CASSYFLSNRNSPIRF. The gene calls are TRBV6-6 and TRBJ1-6; the D is unclear. The CDR3 runs 16 residues. The germline CDR1 and CDR2 sequences are MNHNY and SVGAGI (reference sequence).

This clonotype was seen just once. A read error may produce the germline difference seen at one junction end. The CDR3 sequence: CTSSFLGQPQHF. CDR3 bases: TGTACCAGCAGTTTTCTGGGACAGCCTCAGCATTTT. The chain joins TRBV12-3 or TRBV12-4 to TRBJ1-5, with 7 bases fitting TRBD1. This CDR3 is 12 amino acids long.

As concerns this clonotype: This may be a read error, as it is one base from a much larger clone. Likely a read error: the CDR3 ends without its conserved phenylalanine or tryptophan. J is TRBJ2-3 and V is TRBV5-1, with D possibly being TRBD1 or TRBD2 (5 bases each). This CDR3 comprises 15 residues. The V end was cut by 4 bases, the J end by 4 bases, with 16 bases between. CDR1 and CDR2 from the germline V gene are SGHRS and YFSETQ. CDR3 loop: CASSGGPSSADTQYL. The CDR3, as DNA: TGCGCCAGCAGCGGGGGACCGTCGTCCGCAGATACGCAGTATTTA.

This clonotype was seen a few times. One junction end does not reproduce the germline sequence, and a read error may be involved. The rearrangement joins TRBV20-1 to TRBJ1-2; no reliable D call. Germline V lookup: CDR1 DFQATT, CDR2 SNEGSKA (reference sequence). The CDR3 covers 13 residues. CDR3 residues: CSTREYTQRGYTF. CDR3 nucleotides: TGCAGTACTAGAGAATATACTCAAAGGGGCTACACCTTC.

The genes are TRBV20-1 and TRBJ2-7; 8 nucleotides match TRBD1. The CDR3 is 14 residues long. The germline V gene has CDR1 DFQATT and CDR2 SNEGSKA (reference sequence). The V segment lost 6 bases and the J segment 5 bases; nucleotides outside the gene matches: 12. CDR3 loop: CSARTGTSDNEQYF. DNA for the CDR3: TGCAGTGCGAGGACAGGGACATCCGACAACGAGCAGTACTTC.

About this clonotype itself: At one end the junction does not follow the germline gene, possibly because of a read error. The CDR3 nucleotides are TGTGCCAGCAGAGGGGCCGGAGAGACCCAGTATTTC. Translated: CASRGAGETQYF. The chain couples TRBV6-1 to TRBJ2-5, with a weak D call TRBD1 (5 bases). Germline assignment: CDR1 MNHNS and CDR2 SASEGT. The CDR3 has 12 amino acids.

The CDR3 loop is CSVRDSGAGVTQYF. Written as DNA, the CDR3 is TGCAGCGTCCGGGACAGCGGCGCAGGGGTAACCCAGTACTTC. The chain combines TRBV29-1 with TRBJ2-5; 7 positions match TRBD1. Germline CDR1 is SQVTM and CDR2 is ANQGSEA. V lost 6 bases to trimming and J lost 8 bases; unmatched junction nucleotides: 15. The CDR3 loop spans 14 amino acids. The full variable domain, with the rest looked up from reference TRBV29-1 and TRBJ2-5, is SAVISQKPSRDICQRGTSLTIQCQVDSQVTMMFWYRQQPGQSLTLIATANQGSEATYESGFVIDKFPISRPNLTFSTLTVSNMSPEDSSIYLCSVRDSGAGVTQYFGPGTRLLVL.

This clonotype was seen at least ten times. This sequence joins TRBV28 and TRBJ2-5; D is uncertain. Looked up from germline, CDR1 is MDHEN and CDR2 is SYDVKM. The CDR3 spans 15 residues. V dropped 5 bases and J dropped 1 base, with 14 bases sitting between them. The CDR3 DNA reads TGTGCCAGCAGTGATACGACACAAGGCCAAGAGACCCAGTACTTC. The encoded protein is CASSDTTQGQETQYF.

As to this clonotype: At one end, the junction sequence differs from germline, possibly due to a read error. The chain uses TRBV29-1 and TRBJ1-1; weak D call: TRBD1 (5 bases). This CDR3 spans 13 amino acids. Germline assignment: CDR1 SQVTM and CDR2 ANQGSEA. CDR3 sequence (DNA): TGCAACGTAGCAGGGAAAATGAATACTGAAGCTTTCTTT. It yields the protein CNVAGKMNTEAFF.

By sample fraction, this clonotype is medium-sized. DNA of the CDR3: TGTGCCAGCAGTTACTCGATCCAGTCCTCGGGCCGCTATAATTCACCCCTCCACTTT. Translated, it gives CASSYSIQSSGRYNSPLHF. The chain recombines TRBV6-6 with TRBJ1-6; D is undetermined. The CDR3 consists of 19 residues. Between the trimmed V and J ends, which lost 0 bases and 3 bases, there was a span of 18 bases. In germline, CDR1 is MNHNY, CDR2 SVGAGI (reference sequence).

This clonotype was counted at least ten times. The genes are TRBV7-9 and TRBJ2-6, with D perhaps TRBD1 or TRBD2 (6 bases each). V gave up 5 bases and J gave up 4 bases, with 15 bases separating them. There are 16 residues in the CDR3. From germline, CDR1 is SEHNR and CDR2 FQNEAQ (reference sequence). The CDR3 protein is CASSQTQGGGANVLTF. DNA of the CDR3: TGTGCCAGCAGCCAAACACAGGGAGGAGGGGCCAACGTCCTGACTTTC.

On this clonotype itself: Relative to the germline gene, one junction end is altered; a read error may explain this. The rearrangement links TRBV20-1 to TRBJ2-3, with 13 bases identical to TRBD2. Germline V CDR1 and CDR2: DFQATT, SNEGSKA (reference sequence). CDR3 length: 14 amino acids. CDR3 amino acids: CIASPTSGGDTQYF. The CDR3 coding sequence is TGCATTGCTAGCCCTACTAGCGGGGGGGATACACAGTATTTT.